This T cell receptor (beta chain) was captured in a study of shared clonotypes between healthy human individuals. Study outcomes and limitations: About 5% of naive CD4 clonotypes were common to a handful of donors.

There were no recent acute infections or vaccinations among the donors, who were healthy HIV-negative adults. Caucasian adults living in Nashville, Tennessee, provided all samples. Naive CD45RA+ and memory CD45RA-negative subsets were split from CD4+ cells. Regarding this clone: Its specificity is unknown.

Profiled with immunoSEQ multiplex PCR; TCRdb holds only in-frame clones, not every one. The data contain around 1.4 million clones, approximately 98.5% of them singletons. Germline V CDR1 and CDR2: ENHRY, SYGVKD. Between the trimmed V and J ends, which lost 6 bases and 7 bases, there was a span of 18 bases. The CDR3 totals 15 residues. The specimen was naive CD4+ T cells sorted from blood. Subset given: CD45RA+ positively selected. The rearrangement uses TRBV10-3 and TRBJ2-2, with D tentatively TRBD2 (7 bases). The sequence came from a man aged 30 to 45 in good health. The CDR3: CAISRGGGWIGELFF. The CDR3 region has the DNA TGTGCCATCAGCCGAGGGGGGGGCTGGATCGGGGAGCTGTTTTTT.